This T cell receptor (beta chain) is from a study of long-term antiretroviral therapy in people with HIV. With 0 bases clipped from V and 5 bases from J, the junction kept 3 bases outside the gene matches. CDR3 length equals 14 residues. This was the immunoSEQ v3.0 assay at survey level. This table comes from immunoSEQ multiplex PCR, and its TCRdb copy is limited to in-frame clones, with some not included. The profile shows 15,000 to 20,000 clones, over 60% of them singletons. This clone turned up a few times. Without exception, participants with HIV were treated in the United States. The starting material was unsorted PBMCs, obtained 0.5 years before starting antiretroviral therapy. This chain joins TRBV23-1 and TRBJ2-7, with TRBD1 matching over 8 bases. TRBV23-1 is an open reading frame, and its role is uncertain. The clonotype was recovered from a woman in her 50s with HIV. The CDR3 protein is CASSQSDRANEQYV. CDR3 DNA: TGCGCCAGCAGTCAATCGGACAGGGCAAACGAGCAGTACGTC.